This T cell receptor beta chain was sequenced in a study of OX40 agonist ivuxolimab in advanced cancers. Only in-frame clones appear in the TCRdb table, and some are missing; sequencing was by immunoSEQ multiplex PCR. This table holds roughly 28,000 clones, roughly 80% found once. This clone has only one observation. CDR1 is LGHNA and CDR2 is YNFKEQ in the germline V gene. Trimming at V came to 3 bases and at J to 2 bases, leaving 6 bases not matched to a gene. This CDR3 comprises 16 residues. This clonotype originated in an adult with an advanced solid tumor such as melanoma, head and neck, liver or kidney cancer. The sequences come from CD4+ or CD8+ T cells sorted from blood, collected in a trial of the OX40 agonist ivuxolimab. The J gene is TRBJ2-7, the V gene TRBV4-2; TRBD2 agrees at 11 bases. For the CDR3, the DNA is TGTGCCAGCAGCCACCCGACTAGCGGGGCTACCTACGAGCAGTACTTC. It encodes CASSHPTSGATYEQYF.